This T cell receptor beta chain was captured by sequencing in a study of blood T cell repertoires in COVID-19. About the study: COVID-19 samples collected from the United States, Italy and Spain covered acute and convalescent phases. PBMCs, B-cell-depleted T cells, or T cells provided the cDNA or gDNA that made up the material.

Germline values: CDR1 PRHDT, CDR2 FYEKMQ (reference sequence). The V end lost 4 bases, the J end lost 6 bases, and 19 bases lay between the germline ends. The CDR3 loop spans 16 amino acids. Assay used: immunoSEQ multiplex PCR; TCRdb lists only in-frame clones, some missing. The sample has around 150,000 clones, roughly 90% seen once; the top ten hold 15% to 20%. The sample consisted of peripheral blood. This chain joins TRBV13 and TRBJ1-5; the D is unclear. This TCR derives from a man aged 60 to 75 with active or convalescent COVID-19. In DNA form, the CDR3 reads TGTGCCAGCAGCTGGTCGGGGTTCGGTCGGGCTCAGCCCCAGCATTTT. Translated: CASSWSGFGRAQPQHF.